A selection of T cell receptor beta chains follows, all from one sample in a study of blood T cells in healthy people across ages. TCRdb reprocessed the 5' RACE reads via MiXCR and lists one record per CDR3 protein. The table records fewer than 1,200,000 distinct CDR3 sequences, approximately 26% of them present only once. These data also formed part of another study, on T cells of mothers and their children.

The sample consisted of blood. These receptors originate from a girl between 2 and 10 years old in good health. Both conserved end residues are part of each CDR3. Clone size is stated in some rows and not others, as once, few, many or a class when expanded.

TRBV3-1 | . | CASSRGAANEQFF
TRBV28 | few | CASSSPFEKLFF
TRBV4-3 | . | CASSQENRGLITDTQYF
TRBV7-2 | few | CASSLLTGDIYEQYF
TRBV7-8 | few | CASSPTSNPAIGTGELFF
TRBV20-1 | . | CSARSGGEGVF
TRBV29-1 | . | CSVVRQSTDTQYF
TRBV29-1 | . | CSVEDPRPAGEETQYF
TRBV7-3 | . | CASSSGLFRAAKNIQYF
TRBV20-1 | few | CSARAKGQGTLFF
TRBV7-9 | few | CASSSFSRETGNTIYF
TRBV6-6 | . | CASSYDRGEQFF
TRBV29-1 | . | CSAAIDGTLDTQYF
TRBV7-8 | few | CASSLSRVPSLITVDYNEQFF